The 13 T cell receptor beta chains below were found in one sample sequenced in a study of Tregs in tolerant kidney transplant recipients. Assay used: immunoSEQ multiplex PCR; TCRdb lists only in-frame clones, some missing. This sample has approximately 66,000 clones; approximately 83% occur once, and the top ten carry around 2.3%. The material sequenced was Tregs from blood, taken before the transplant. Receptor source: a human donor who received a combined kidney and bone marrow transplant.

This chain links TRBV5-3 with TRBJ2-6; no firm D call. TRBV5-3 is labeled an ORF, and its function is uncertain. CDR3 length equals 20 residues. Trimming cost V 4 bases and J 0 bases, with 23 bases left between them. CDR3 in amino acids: CARSHPPRTSEASGANVLTF. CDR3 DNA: TGTGCCAGAAGCCACCCCCCGCGCACAAGTGAGGCCTCTGGGGCCAACGTCCTGACTTTC.

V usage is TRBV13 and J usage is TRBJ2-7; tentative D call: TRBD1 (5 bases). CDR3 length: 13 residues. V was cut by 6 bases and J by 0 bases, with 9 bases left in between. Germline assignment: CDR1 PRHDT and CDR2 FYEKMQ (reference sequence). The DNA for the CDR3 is TGTGCCAGCAGTCCCAGGGACTCCTACGAGCAGTACTTC. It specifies CASSPRDSYEQYF.

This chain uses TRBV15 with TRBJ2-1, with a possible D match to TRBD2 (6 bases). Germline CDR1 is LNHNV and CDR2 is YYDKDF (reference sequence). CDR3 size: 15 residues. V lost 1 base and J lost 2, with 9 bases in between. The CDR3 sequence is CATSRAGDPYNEQFF. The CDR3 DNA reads TGTGCCACCAGCAGAGCGGGGGACCCCTACAATGAGCAGTTCTTC.

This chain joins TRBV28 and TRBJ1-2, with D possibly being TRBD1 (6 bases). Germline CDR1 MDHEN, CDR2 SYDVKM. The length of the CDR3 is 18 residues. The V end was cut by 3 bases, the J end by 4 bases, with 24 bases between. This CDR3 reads CASSLVVRRTVKFYGYTF. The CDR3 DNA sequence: TGTGCCAGCAGTTTGGTAGTACGGAGGACAGTGAAGTTCTATGGCTACACCTTC.

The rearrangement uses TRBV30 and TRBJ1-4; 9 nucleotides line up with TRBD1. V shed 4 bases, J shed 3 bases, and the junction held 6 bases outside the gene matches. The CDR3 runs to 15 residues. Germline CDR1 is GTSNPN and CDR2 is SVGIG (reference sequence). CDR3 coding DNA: TGTGCCTGGATTCGACAGGGGGACCCTAATGAAAAACTGTTTTTT. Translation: CAWIRQGDPNEKLFF. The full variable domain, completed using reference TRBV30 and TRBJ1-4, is SQTIHQWPATLVQPVGSPLSLECTVEGTSNPNLYWYRQAAGRGLQLLFYSVGIGQISSEVPQNLSASRPQDRQFILSSKKLLLSDSGFYLCAWIRQGDPNEKLFFGSGTQLSVL.

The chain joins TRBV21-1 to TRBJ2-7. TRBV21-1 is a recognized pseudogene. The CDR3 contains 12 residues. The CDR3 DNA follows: TGTGCCAGCAGCTCGACGTGGGACGAGCAGTACTTC. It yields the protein CASSSTWDEQYF.

As DNA, the CDR3 is TGCGCCAGCAGCGCCGCCGGGGAGCAGTTCTTC. This sequence encodes CASSAAGEQFF. This chain uses TRBV5-1 with TRBJ2-1, with D hard to call. V was shortened by 4 bases and J by 10 bases, with 9 bases between the two germline ends. CDR1 and CDR2 from the germline V gene are SGHRS and YFSETQ. The length of the CDR3 is 11 residues.

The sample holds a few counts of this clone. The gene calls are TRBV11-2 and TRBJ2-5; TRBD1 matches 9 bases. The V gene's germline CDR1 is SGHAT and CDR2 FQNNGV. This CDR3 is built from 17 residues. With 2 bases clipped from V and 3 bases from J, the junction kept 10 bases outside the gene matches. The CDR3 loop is CASSLQPTGTGKETQYF. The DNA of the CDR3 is TGTGCCAGCAGCTTACAGCCAACCGGGACAGGGAAAGAGACCCAGTACTTC. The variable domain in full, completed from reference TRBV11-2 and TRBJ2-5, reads EAGVAQSPRYKIIEKRQSVAFWCNPISGHATLYWYQQILGQGPKLLIQFQNNGVVDDSQLPKDRFSAERLKGVDSTLKIQPAKLEDSAVYLCASSLQPTGTGKETQYFGPGTRLLVL.

The CDR3 is CASSTIAGGKYGTQYF. The CDR3 DNA sequence: TGTGCCAGCAGCACAATAGCGGGCGGGAAATACGGTACGCAGTATTTT. This chain uses TRBV7-8 with TRBJ2-3, with 7 bases aligning to TRBD2. J gave up 8 bases and V 5 bases, and 16 bases lay outside the gene matches. Germline V gene sequence: CDR1 SGHVS, CDR2 FQNEAQ. This CDR3 region has 16 residues.

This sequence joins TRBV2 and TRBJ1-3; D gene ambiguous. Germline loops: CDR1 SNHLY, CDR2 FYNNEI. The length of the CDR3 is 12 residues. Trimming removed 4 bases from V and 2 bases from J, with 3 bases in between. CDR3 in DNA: TGTGCCAGCAGTGCGCCTGGAAACACCATATATTTT. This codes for CASSAPGNTIYF.

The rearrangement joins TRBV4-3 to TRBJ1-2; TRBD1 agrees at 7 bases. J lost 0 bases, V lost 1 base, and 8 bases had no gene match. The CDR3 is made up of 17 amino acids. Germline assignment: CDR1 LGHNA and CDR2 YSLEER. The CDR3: CASSQVRGGKTNYGYTF. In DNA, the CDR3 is TGCGCCAGCAGCCAAGTGCGAGGGGGCAAAACTAACTATGGCTACACCTTC.

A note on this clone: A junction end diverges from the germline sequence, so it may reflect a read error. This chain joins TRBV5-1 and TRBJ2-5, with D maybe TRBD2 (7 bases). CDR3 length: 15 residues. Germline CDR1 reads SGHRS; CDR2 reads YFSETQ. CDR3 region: CDSSLYRGAEETQYF. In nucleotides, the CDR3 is TGCGACAGCAGCTTGTATCGGGGGGCCGAAGAGACCCAGTACTTC.

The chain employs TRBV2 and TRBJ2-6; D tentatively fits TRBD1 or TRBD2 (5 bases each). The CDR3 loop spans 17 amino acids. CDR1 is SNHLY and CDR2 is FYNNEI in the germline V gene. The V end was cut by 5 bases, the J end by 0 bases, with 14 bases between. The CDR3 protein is CASSRPGLLSGANVLTF. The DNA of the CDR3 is TGTGCCAGCAGTAGACCGGGGCTACTCTCTGGGGCCAACGTCCTGACTTTC.